This T cell receptor beta chain was captured by sequencing in a study of T cells in localized non-small cell lung cancer. This clone showed up just a few times. Its antigen is unidentified. Data came from immunoSEQ multiplex PCR; TCRdb stores just in-frame clones and leaves some out. The data contain some 4,000 clones, about 38% of them singletons. Trimming took 5 bases from V and 0 from J, leaving 13 bases between them. This CDR3 region has 15 residues. Germline CDR1 MNHGY, CDR2 SAAAGT. Overall study results and limits: The study sequenced only one region of the tumor. As a result, intratumor heterogeneity could not be excluded and remains possible. Tumor showed lower T cell clonality than uninvolved adjacent lung, where it was highest. With higher T cell density in blood came longer overall survival.

The chain employs TRBV6-8 and TRBJ1-2; a possible D gene is TRBD1 (5 bases). This receptor was identified in a woman between 35 and 70 years old with stage I lung adenocarcinoma. This specimen was lung tumor tissue, taken before any cancer treatment. This chain's CDR3 is CASSESPGPNYGYTF. CDR3 DNA sequence: TGTGCCAGCAGTGAGTCGCCGGGGCCTAACTATGGCTACACCTTC.